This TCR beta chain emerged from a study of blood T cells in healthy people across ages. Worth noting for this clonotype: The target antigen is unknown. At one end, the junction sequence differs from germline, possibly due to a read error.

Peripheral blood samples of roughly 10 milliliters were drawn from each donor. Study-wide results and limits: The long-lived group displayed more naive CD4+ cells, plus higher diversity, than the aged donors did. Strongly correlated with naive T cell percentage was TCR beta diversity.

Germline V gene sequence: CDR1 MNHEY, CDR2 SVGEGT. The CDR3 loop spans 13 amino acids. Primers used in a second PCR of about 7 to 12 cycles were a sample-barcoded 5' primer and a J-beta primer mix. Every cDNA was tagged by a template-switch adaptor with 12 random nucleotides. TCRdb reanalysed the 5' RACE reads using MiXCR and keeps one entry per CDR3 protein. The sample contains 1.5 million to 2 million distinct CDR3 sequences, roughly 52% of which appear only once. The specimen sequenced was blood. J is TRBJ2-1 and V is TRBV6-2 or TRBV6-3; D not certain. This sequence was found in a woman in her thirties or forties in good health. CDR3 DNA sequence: TGTGCCAGCAGTGACTCGAATCTTGCTGAGCAGTTCTTC. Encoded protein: CASSDSNLAEQFF.